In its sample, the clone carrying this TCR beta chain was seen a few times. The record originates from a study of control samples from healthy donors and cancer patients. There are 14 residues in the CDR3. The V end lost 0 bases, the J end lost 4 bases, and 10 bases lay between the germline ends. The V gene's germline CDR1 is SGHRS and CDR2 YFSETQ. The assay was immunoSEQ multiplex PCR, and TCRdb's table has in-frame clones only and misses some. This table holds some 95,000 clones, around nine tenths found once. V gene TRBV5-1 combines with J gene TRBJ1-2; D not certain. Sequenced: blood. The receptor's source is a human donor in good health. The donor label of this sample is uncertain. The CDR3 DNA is TGCGCCAGCAGCTTGGGACGGGGTACCTATGGCTACACCTTC. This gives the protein CASSLGRGTYGYTF.